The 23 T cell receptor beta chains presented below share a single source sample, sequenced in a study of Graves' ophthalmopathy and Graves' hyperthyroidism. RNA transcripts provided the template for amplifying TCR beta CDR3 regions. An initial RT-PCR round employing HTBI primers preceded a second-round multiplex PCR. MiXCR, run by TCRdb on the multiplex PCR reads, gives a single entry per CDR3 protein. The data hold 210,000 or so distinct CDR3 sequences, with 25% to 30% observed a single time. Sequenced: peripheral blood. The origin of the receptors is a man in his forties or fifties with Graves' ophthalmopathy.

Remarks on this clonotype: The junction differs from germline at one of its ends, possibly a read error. This CDR3 is CASSHGQAPSDF. The CDR3 DNA sequence: TGTGCCAGCAGCCATGGACAGGCCCCTTCGGACTTC. The chain combines TRBV4-2 with TRBJ2-7; 7 nucleotides line up with TRBD1. This CDR3 has 12 residues. Germline V gene lookup returns CDR1 LGHNA and CDR2 YNFKEQ.

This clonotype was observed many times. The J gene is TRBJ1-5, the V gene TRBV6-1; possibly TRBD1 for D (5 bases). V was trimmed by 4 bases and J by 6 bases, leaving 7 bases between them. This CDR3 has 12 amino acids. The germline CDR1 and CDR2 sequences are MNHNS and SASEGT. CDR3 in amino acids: CASSAGSQPQHF. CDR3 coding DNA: TGTGCCAGCAGTGCAGGGTCTCAGCCCCAGCATTTT.

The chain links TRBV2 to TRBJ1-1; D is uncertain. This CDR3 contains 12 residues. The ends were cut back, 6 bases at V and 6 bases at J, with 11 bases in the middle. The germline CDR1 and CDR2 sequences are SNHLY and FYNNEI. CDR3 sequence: CASSRRAAEAFF. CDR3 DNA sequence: TGTGCCAGCAGCCGAAGAGCGGCTGAAGCTTTCTTT.

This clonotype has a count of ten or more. CDR3 sequence reads: CASRPTVRSGYTF. The DNA of the CDR3 is TGTGCCAGCAGGCCGACAGTCCGTAGCGGCTACACCTTC. This sequence joins TRBV12-3 or TRBV12-4 and TRBJ1-2; possible D gene TRBD1, 5 bases. The CDR3 spans 13 residues. Trimming pared 6 bases from V and 8 bases from J, leaving 16 bases between.

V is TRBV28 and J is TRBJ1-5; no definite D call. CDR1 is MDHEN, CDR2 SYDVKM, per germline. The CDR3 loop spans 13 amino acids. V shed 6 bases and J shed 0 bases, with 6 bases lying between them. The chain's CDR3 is CASRQHSNQPQHF. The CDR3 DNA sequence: TGTGCCAGCAGACAGCATAGCAATCAGCCCCAGCATTTT.

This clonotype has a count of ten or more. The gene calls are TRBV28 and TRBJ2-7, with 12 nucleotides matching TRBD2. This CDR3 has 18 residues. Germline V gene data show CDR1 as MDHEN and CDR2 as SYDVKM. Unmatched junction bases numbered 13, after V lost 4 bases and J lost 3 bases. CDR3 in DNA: TGTGCCAGCAGTTCCATATTATGGACTAGCGGGGATAGCTACGAGCAGTACTTC. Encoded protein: CASSSILWTSGDSYEQYF.

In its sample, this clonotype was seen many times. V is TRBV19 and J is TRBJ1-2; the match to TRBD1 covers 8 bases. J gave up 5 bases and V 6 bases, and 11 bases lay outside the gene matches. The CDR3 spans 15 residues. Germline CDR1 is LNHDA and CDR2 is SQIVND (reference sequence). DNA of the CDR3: TGTGCCAGTAGCCTTGGCACTCGGACAGGGTATGGCTACACCTTC. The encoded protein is CASSLGTRTGYGYTF.

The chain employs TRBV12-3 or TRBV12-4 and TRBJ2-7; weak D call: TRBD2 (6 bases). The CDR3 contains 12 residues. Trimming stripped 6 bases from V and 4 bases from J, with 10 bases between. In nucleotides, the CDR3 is TGTGCCAGCAGGCGACTAGGTTACGAGCAGTACTTC. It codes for CASRRLGYEQYF.

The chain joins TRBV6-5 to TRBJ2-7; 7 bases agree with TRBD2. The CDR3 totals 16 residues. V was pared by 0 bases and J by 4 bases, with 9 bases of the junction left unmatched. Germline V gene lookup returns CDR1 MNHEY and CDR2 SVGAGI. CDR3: CASSYSSRAGVYEQYF. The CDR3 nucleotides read TGTGCCAGCAGTTACTCGAGTCGGGCGGGAGTTTACGAGCAGTACTTC.

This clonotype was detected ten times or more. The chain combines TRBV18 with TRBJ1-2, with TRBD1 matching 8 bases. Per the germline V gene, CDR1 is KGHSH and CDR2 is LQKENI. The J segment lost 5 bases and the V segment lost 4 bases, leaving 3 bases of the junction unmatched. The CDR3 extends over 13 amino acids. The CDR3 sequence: CASSQGQDYGYTF. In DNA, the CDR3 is TGTGCCAGCTCACAGGGACAGGATTATGGCTACACCTTC.

The CDR3 is CASTQGSQGAYGYTF. The CDR3 region has the DNA TGTGCCAGCACCCAGGGGTCGCAGGGCGCCTATGGCTACACCTTC. V and J are TRBV7-2 and TRBJ1-2, with D maybe TRBD1 (6 bases). This CDR3 region has 15 residues. CDR1 and CDR2 (germline): SGHTA, FQGNSA. V lost 7 bases and J 4 bases, leaving 19 bases between the germline ends.

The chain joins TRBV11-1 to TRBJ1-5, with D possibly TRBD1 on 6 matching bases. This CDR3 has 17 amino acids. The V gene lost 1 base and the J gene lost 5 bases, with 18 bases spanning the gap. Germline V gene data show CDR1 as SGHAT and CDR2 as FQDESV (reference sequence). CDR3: CASSLVQGGTLDQPQHF. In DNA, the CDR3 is TGTGCCAGCAGCTTAGTACAGGGAGGCACACTGGATCAGCCCCAGCATTTT.

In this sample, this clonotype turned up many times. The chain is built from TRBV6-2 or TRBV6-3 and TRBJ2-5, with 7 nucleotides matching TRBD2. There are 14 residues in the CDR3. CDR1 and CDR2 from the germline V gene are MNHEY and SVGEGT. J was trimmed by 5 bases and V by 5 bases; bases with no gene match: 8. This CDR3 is CASSKPGGRETQYF. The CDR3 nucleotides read TGTGCCAGCAGTAAGCCGGGAGGAAGGGAGACCCAGTACTTC.

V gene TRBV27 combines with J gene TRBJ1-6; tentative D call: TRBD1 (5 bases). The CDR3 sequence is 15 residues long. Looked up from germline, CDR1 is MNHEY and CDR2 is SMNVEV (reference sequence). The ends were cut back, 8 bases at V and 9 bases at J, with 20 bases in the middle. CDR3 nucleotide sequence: TGTGCCAGCTCCGATAGAGAGGGACGGGGTTCACCCCTCCACTTT. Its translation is CASSDREGRGSPLHF.

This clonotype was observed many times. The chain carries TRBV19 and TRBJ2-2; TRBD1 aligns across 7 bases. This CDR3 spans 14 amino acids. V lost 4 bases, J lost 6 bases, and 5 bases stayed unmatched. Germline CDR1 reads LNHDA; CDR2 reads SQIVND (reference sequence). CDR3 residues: CASSTQGISGELFF. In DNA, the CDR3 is TGTGCCAGTAGTACACAGGGGATCTCCGGGGAGCTGTTTTTT.

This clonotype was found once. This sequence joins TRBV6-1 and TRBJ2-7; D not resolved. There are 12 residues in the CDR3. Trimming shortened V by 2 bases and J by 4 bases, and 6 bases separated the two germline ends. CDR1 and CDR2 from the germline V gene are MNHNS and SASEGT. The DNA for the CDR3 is TGTGCCAGCAGTGAAACGAGATACGAGCAGTACTTC. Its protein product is CASSETRYEQYF.

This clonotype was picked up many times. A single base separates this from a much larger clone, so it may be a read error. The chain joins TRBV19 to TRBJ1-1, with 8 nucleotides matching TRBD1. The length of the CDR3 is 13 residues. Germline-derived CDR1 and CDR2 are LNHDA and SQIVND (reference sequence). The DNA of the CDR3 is TGTGTCAGTAGTCCGGACAGGGTCACTGAAGCTTTCTTT. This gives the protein CVSSPDRVTEAFF.

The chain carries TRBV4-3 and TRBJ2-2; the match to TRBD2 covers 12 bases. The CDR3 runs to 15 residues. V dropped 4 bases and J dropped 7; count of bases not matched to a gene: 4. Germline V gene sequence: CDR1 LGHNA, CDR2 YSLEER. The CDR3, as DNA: TGCGCCAGCAGCCTTTCTAGCGGGGGGGACGGGGAGCTGTTTTTT. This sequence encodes CASSLSSGGDGELFF.

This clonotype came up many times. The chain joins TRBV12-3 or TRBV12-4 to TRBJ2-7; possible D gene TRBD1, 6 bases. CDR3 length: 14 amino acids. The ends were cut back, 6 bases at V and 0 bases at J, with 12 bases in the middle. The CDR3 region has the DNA TGTGCCAGCAGAACAGACAGGAGCTCCTACGAGCAGTACTTC. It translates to CASRTDRSSYEQYF.

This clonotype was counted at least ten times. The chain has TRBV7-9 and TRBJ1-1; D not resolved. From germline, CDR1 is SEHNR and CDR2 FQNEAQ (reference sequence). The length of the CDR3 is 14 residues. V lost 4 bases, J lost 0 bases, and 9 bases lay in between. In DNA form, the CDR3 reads TGTGCCAGCAGCTGGAACGGGATGAACACTGAAGCTTTCTTT. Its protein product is CASSWNGMNTEAFF. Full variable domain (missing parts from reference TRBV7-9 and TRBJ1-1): DTGVSQNPRHKITKRGQNVTFRCDPISEHNRLYWYRQTLGQGPEFLTYFQNEAQLEKSRLLSDRFSAERPKGSFSTLEIQRTEQGDSAMYLCASSWNGMNTEAFFGQGTRLTVV.

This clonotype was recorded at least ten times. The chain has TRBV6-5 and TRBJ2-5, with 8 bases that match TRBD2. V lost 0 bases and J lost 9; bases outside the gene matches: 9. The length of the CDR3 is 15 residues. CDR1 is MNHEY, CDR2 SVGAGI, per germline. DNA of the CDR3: TGTGCCAGCAGTTACTCCGGGACCGACGGGGGGGCCCAGTACTTC. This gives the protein CASSYSGTDGGAQYF.

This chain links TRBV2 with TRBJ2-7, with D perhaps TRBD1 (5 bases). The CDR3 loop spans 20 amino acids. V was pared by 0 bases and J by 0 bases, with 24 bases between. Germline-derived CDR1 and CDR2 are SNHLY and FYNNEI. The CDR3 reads CASSEALVAKGFSSSYEQYF. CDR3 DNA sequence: TGTGCCAGCAGTGAAGCGCTTGTCGCAAAGGGGTTCTCGAGCTCCTACGAGCAGTACTTC.

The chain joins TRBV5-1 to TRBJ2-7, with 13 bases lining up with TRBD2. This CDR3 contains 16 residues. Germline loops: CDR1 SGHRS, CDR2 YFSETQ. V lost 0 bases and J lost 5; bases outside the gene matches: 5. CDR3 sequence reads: CASSLAPGLAGNEQYF. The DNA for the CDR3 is TGCGCCAGCAGCTTGGCCCCGGGACTAGCGGGAAACGAGCAGTACTTC.